The rows below give T cell receptor beta chains drawn from one sample of a study of identical twins. In TCRdb, the 5' RACE reads were re-called with MiXCR into one record per CDR3 protein. The table records roughly 500,000 distinct CDR3 sequences, around 20% of them present only once. These records were also assigned to another study, of T cells expressing NK-cell markers.

Input material: CD4+ T cells sorted from blood. The receptors were sampled from a woman aged 18 to 35 in good health. The CDR3 runs from the conserved cysteine through the conserved F or W. The order of the fields is J gene, V gene, D gene, clone size, CDR3 DNA, CDR3 protein. D genes are given only for firm matches. A clone size is listed for some rows: how often the clone was seen (once, few, many), or a class if it is expanded.

TRBJ1-6	TRBV20-1	-	few	TGCAGTGCTAGATCCTCCAATTCACCCCTCCACTTT	CSARSSNSPLHF
TRBJ2-5	TRBV6-5	TRBD2	-	TGTGCCAGCAGTTACTCCCCTAGCGGGGGGGTGAAGACCCAGTACTTC	CASSYSPSGGVKTQYF
TRBJ2-3	TRBV10-2	-	-	TGCGCCAGCAGTGAGTGGTCAGTGGGAGATACGCAGTATTTT	CASSEWSVGDTQYF
TRBJ2-7	TRBV4-3	-	-	TGCGCCAGCAGCCTCCAGGACAGAACCTACGAGCAGTACTTC	CASSLQDRTYEQYF
TRBJ2-5	TRBV2	TRBD2	few	TGTGCCAGCAGTGAAGCACCTAGCGGGGGGCAAGAGACCCAGTACTTC	CASSEAPSGGQETQYF
TRBJ2-3	TRBV20-1	-	-	TGCAGTGCCCAGCGGGTTAGGAGGGATACGCAGTATTTT	CSAQRVRRDTQYF
TRBJ1-2	TRBV30	TRBD1	few	TGTGCCTGGGAGGTACAGGGGGCACGTCGTGGCTACACCTTC	CAWEVQGARRGYTF
TRBJ2-1	TRBV19	-	-	TGTGCCAGTAGCCTGGTCCGACTAGTGGCTTGGGGCAATGAGCAGTTCTTC	CASSLVRLVAWGNEQFF
TRBJ1-1	TRBV6-5	-	-	TGTGCCAGCAGTTTGACAGACCTGAACACTGAAGCTTTCTTT	CASSLTDLNTEAFF
TRBJ1-1	TRBV10-3	-	many	TGTGCCATCACCGACATGAACACTGAAGCTTTCTTT	CAITDMNTEAFF
TRBJ2-3	TRBV20-1	-	many	TGCAGTGCCCCTAGTCTGGCCACAGATACGCAGTATTTT	CSAPSLATDTQYF
TRBJ2-5	TRBV18	-	-	TGTGCCAGCTCACCACCGGCGCAGACCCAGTACTTC	CASSPPAQTQYF
TRBJ2-5	TRBV6-5	-	few	TGTGCCAGCAGTTACCCCAGAGAGACCCAGTACTTC	CASSYPRETQYF
TRBJ2-2	TRBV7-9	-	-	TGTGCCAGCAGCCCCCACACGAGAGCCGGGGAGCTGTTTTTT	CASSPHTRAGELFF
TRBJ1-1	TRBV10-3	TRBD1	many	TGTGCCACCACAGGGGTAGGGTACACTGAAGCTTTCTTT	CATTGVGYTEAFF
TRBJ1-5	TRBV18	-	few	TGTGCCAGCTCACCAAACGTTCCCAATCAGCCCCAGCATTTT	CASSPNVPNQPQHF
TRBJ2-4	TRBV7-9	-	few	TGTGCCAGCAGCTTCGAAGGAACCTCTCAGTACTTC	CASSFEGTSQYF
TRBJ2-7	TRBV20-1	TRBD2	-	TGCAGTGCTAGAGTGGCGGGGGGTTCAGCTGAGCAGTACTTC	CSARVAGGSAEQYF
TRBJ2-1	TRBV18	-	-	TGTGCCAGCTCACCACCCACCTACAATGAGCAGTTCTTC	CASSPPTYNEQFF
TRBJ2-2	TRBV6-5	-	-	TGTGCCAGCAGTTACCGGAGAGGGTTGAACACCGGGGAGCTGTTTTTT	CASSYRRGLNTGELFF